This passage covers 10 T cell receptor beta chains from one sample sequenced in a study of blood T cell repertoires in COVID-19. Profiled with immunoSEQ multiplex PCR; TCRdb holds only in-frame clones, not every one. The sample shows about 100,000 clones, roughly 92% of them seen only once. The material sequenced was peripheral blood. The source of these receptors is a man aged 50 to 60 with active COVID-19.

The chain links TRBV11-2 to TRBJ1-1, with a tentative D call TRBD1 (6 bases). Germline V gene data show CDR1 as SGHAT and CDR2 as FQNNGV. The CDR3 runs 15 residues. With 10 bases removed from V and 1 base from J, the gap between germline ends came to 19 bases. The CDR3 sequence: CATYGIGQPNTEAFF. In nucleotides, the CDR3 is TGTGCCACGTACGGGATAGGACAGCCGAACACTGAAGCTTTCTTT.

The chain couples TRBV19 to TRBJ1-4; maybe TRBD1 (6 bases). V gave up 5 bases and J gave up 0 bases, with 10 bases separating them. The length of the CDR3 is 15 residues. CDR1 LNHDA and CDR2 SQIVND come from the germline V gene (reference sequence). The CDR3 protein is CASSFRQATNEKLFF. CDR3 in DNA: TGTGCCAGTAGTTTTCGACAGGCAACTAATGAAAAACTGTTTTTT.

The chain is built from TRBV7-9 and TRBJ1-2; TRBD1 might be the D (6 bases). CDR3 size: 12 residues. V was clipped by 7 bases and J by 5 bases, with 11 bases between them. The germline V gene encodes CDR1 SEHNR and CDR2 FQNEAQ (reference sequence). The CDR3 DNA sequence: TGTGCCAGCACCCCAGGGGCATATGGCTACACCTTC. It is translated as CASTPGAYGYTF.

A few counts support this clone. V is TRBV6-5 and J is TRBJ1-2; no firm D call. V lost 2 bases, J lost 4 bases, and 17 bases lay in between. Germline V gene data show CDR1 as MNHEY and CDR2 as SVGAGI. This CDR3 contains 16 residues. CDR3 DNA sequence: TGTGCCAGCAGTTACCCACGGGGTGCCGGAATCTATGGCTACACCTTC. Protein product: CASSYPRGAGIYGYTF.

This chain joins TRBV24-1 and TRBJ1-6, with 11 bases aligning to TRBD1. CDR3 length equals 17 residues. V gave up 12 bases and J gave up 5 bases; unmatched junction bases: 14. Germline CDR1 is KGHDR and CDR2 is SFDVKD. The CDR3 loop is CAASFKGQGGDNSPLHF. As DNA, the CDR3 is TGTGCCGCAAGTTTTAAGGGACAGGGGGGGGATAATTCACCCCTCCACTTT.

This clone turned up a few times. This rearrangement joins TRBV9 to TRBJ2-5; 10 positions match TRBD1. CDR1 and CDR2 (germline): SGDLS, YYNGEE. V dropped 2 bases and J dropped 5; count of bases not matched to a gene: 6. This CDR3 has 15 residues. The CDR3 coding sequence is TGTGCCAGCAGCGTGAGCGGGACAGGGGACGAGACCCAGTACTTC. Protein product: CASSVSGTGDETQYF.

The chain links TRBV6-5 to TRBJ2-5; 7 bases agree with TRBD2. The trim removed 6 bases at V and 0 bases at J, leaving 4 bases unmatched. In germline, CDR1 is MNHEY, CDR2 SVGAGI. The CDR3 is 14 residues long. Here the CDR3 reads CASRRGGDQETQYF. The CDR3 bases are TGTGCCAGCAGGAGGGGAGGGGACCAAGAGACCCAGTACTTC.

This chain connects TRBV24-1 to TRBJ1-1, with 7 nucleotides matching TRBD1. This CDR3 comprises 16 residues. The germline V gene encodes CDR1 KGHDR and CDR2 SFDVKD. V was clipped by 3 bases and J by 1 base; unmatched bases: 7. The CDR3 spells CATSDPTTGPNTEAFF. DNA of the CDR3: TGTGCCACCAGTGATCCGACGACAGGGCCGAACACTGAAGCTTTCTTT.

This clone has only a few counts. The chain is built from TRBV5-1 and TRBJ1-2; tentative D call: TRBD1 (5 bases). V was pared by 2 bases and J by 4 bases, with 15 bases between. Germline V CDR1 and CDR2: SGHRS, YFSETQ. The CDR3 sequence is 15 residues long. CDR3 bases: TGCGCCAGCAGCTTACGGCAGGGCCGGAGCTATGGCTACACCTTC. It codes for CASSLRQGRSYGYTF.

CDR3 bases: TGCGCCAGCAGCCCATCCGGGACAGGGGATCGGCTGGTTGAAAAACTGTTTTTT. Amino acid sequence: CASSPSGTGDRLVEKLFF. J is TRBJ1-4 and V is TRBV4-1, with 10 bases identical to TRBD1. V shed 4 bases and J 7 bases; nucleotides not matched to a gene: 15. CDR1 and CDR2 (germline): MGHRA, YSYEKL. The CDR3 has 18 residues.